The text below deals with one TCR beta chain. Per the original data handling: Amplified reference gene primers provided the basis for estimating nucleated cell counts. TCRdb keeps only in-frame clones here, not all; method: immunoSEQ multiplex PCR. The V and J calls and clone size are taken from that table; D and trimming were inferred from the DNA. The table shows hundreds of thousands of clones, with around 84% occurring only once. The data are from a study of blood T cell repertoires in COVID-19. Looking at the study overall: Spain, Italy and the United States supplied samples that represented acute and convalescent COVID-19. The cDNA or gDNA used as material had been derived from T cells, B-cell-depleted T cells, or PBMCs.

CDR3 length: 12 amino acids. CDR1 is MGHDK, CDR2 SYGVNS, per germline. With 4 bases clipped from V and 8 bases from J, the junction kept 4 bases outside the gene matches. The sequence derives from a man in his 70s with acute or convalescent COVID-19. The chain combines TRBV25-1 with TRBJ1-1, with 7 bases identical to TRBD1. The source material was peripheral blood. The CDR3 loop is CASSGGTAEAFF. The DNA of the CDR3 is TGTGCCAGCAGTGGAGGGACAGCCGAAGCTTTCTTT.